This TCR beta chain was obtained from a study of T cell repertoires in cytomegalovirus infection. As for the study in general: Signatures in public TCR beta sequences pointed to both CMV infection and matching HLA type. The study's findings and limits: Within the response measured ex vivo, HLA-C-restricted CMV-specific TCR beta clonotypes were dominant.

As concerns this clonotype: Its antigen is not known.

V lost 8 bases and J lost 4, with 17 bases in between. The CDR3 runs 13 residues. Germline V gene sequence: CDR1 SQVTM, CDR2 ANQGSEA. TCRdb redid the calling of the reads with MiXCR, one entry per CDR3 protein. The sample includes some 500,000 distinct CDR3 sequences, 30% to 40% of them seen just once. J is TRBJ1-1 and V is TRBV29-1; a possible D gene is TRBD1 (6 bases). This clonotype originated in a human donor in good health (CMV status not recorded). Some clones in this sample may be carry-over from other donors' samples. This specimen was cultured PBMCs, taken from culture after CMV antigen stimulation. CDR3 in DNA: TGCAGCTCGATACAGGGCTTGAGCACTGAAGCTTTCTTT. As protein: CSSIQGLSTEAFF.